This T cell receptor (beta chain) is from a study of blood T cell repertoires in COVID-19. The wider study: The United States, Italy and Spain provided the acute and convalescent COVID-19 samples.

The germline gives CDR1 SNHLY, CDR2 FYNNEI. The CDR3 extends over 16 amino acids. J lost 5 bases, V lost 5 bases, and 6 bases had no gene match. In the original analysis: Amplification with reference gene primers provided the estimates of nucleated cell counts. Produced via immunoSEQ multiplex PCR; TCRdb's table is partial and in-frame only. The D gene and trimming were derived from the DNA, and the V and J assignments and clone size from that table. The top ten clones hold more than 1.5% of a sample with tens of thousands of clones, around nine tenths of them seen once. This TCR came from a woman aged 60 to 75 with acute or convalescent COVID-19. Source material: peripheral blood. The V gene is TRBV2, the J gene TRBJ2-1, with 13 bases matching TRBD2. The CDR3 reads CASSPWTSGRNNEQFF. DNA for the CDR3: TGTGCCAGCAGTCCCTGGACTAGCGGGAGAAACAATGAGCAGTTCTTC. The full variable domain, in which reference TRBV2 and TRBJ2-1 provide the parts outside the CDR3, is EPEVTQTPSHQVTQMGQEVILRCVPISNHLYFYWYRQILGQKVEFLVSFYNNEISEKSEIFDDQFSVERPDGSNFTLKIRSTKLEDSAMYFCASSPWTSGRNNEQFFGPGTRLTVL.